This T cell receptor beta chain derives from a study of cytomegalovirus exposure and HLA in healthy donors. Study-wide findings and caveats: Presence/absence analyses supposed approximately even sequencing depth among donors. The study listed some 160 cytomegalovirus-associated TCR beta chains.

PCR involved 60 Vbeta and 13 Jbeta primers. TCRdb's table, derived via immunoSEQ multiplex PCR, lists solely in-frame clones and lacks some. The sample contains just over 60,000 clones, around 87% of which appear only once. This clone was seen just once. Its antigen is still unknown. Unrecorded immune exposure was likely among donors, who were nominally healthy when sampled. The CDR3 is 16 residues long. The V gene's germline CDR1 is SGHAT and CDR2 FQNNGV. The specimen was PBMCs. This chain uses TRBV11-2 with TRBJ2-5; D is undetermined. The DNA end favors TRBJ2-7, so the J call may be wrong. The receptor's source is a man between 18 and 29 years old in good health and CMV-seronegative. CDR3 region: CASSLDWQARSYEQYF. CDR3 sequence (DNA): TGTGCCAGCAGCTTAGATTGGCAGGCCCGCTCCTACGAGCAGTACTTC.